This TCR beta chain was sequenced in a study of cytomegalovirus exposure and HLA in healthy donors. As for this clone: The target antigen is unknown.

Germline V gene data show CDR1 as SNHLY and CDR2 as FYNNEI. V was pared by 7 bases and J by 1 base, with 15 bases of the junction left unmatched. The CDR3 extends over 18 amino acids. Vbeta (60) and Jbeta (13) primers were used in the PCR. Assay: immunoSEQ multiplex PCR; the TCRdb copy retains only in-frame clones and omits some. The table has about 190,000 clones, approximately 84% seen once. Study conclusions and caveats: Most subjects' HLA-A and HLA-B alleles were reportedly predicted from TCR beta sequences. A few chains tied to CMV proved CMV antigen-specific in vitro.

The chain recombines TRBV2 with TRBJ2-3; TRBD2 matches 9 bases. The clonotype was recovered from a woman in her fifties or sixties in good health and CMV-seropositive. Sequencing was carried out using PBMCs. The CDR3, as DNA: TGTGCCAGCATACAGCGGGGGGATCTGGGTTTCGGCACAGATACGCAGTATTTT. It encodes CASIQRGDLGFGTDTQYF.